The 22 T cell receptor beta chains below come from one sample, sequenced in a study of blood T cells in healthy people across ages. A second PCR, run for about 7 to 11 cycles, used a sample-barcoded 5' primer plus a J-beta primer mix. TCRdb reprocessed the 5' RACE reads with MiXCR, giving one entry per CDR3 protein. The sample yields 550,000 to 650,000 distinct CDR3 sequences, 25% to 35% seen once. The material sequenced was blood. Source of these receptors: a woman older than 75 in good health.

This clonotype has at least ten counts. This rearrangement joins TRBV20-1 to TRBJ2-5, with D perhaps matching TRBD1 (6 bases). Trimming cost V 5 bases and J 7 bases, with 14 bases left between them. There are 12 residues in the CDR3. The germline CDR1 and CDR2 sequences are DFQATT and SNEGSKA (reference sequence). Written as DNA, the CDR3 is TGCAGTGCTCTACAGGGCCGGGGGACCCAGTACTTC. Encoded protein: CSALQGRGTQYF.

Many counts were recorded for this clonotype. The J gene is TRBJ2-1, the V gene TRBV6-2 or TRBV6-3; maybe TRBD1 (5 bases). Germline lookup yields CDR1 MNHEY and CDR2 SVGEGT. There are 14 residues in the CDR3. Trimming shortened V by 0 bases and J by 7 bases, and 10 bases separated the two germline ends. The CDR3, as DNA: TGTGCCAGCAGTTACTCGACTGACAGTAATGAGCAGTTCTTC. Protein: CASSYSTDSNEQFF.

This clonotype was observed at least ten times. The CDR3 DNA is TGTGCCAGCAGCTCCGCGGGACTCGATGACAATGAGCAGTTCTTC. Its translation: CASSSAGLDDNEQFF. The V call is TRBV7-2, the J call TRBJ2-1; D might be TRBD2 (6 bases). The CDR3 has 15 residues. The ends were cut back, 4 bases at V and 5 bases at J, with 15 bases in the middle. The germline V gene encodes CDR1 SGHTA and CDR2 FQGNSA.

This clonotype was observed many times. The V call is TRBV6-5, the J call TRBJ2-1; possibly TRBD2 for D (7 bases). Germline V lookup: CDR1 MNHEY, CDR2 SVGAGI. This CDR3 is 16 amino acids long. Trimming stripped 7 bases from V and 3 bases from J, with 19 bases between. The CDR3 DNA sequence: TGTGCCAGCAAGTTAGTAGGGGGGGTCGTCTACAATGAGCAGTTCTTC. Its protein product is CASKLVGGVVYNEQFF.

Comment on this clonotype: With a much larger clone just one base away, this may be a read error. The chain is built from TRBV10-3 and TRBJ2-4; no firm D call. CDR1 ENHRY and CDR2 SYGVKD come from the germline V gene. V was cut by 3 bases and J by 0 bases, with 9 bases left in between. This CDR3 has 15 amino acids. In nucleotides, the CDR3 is TGTGCCATCAGTGATCCCGCAATAGCCAAAAACATTCAGTACTTC. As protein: CAISDPAIAKNIQYF.

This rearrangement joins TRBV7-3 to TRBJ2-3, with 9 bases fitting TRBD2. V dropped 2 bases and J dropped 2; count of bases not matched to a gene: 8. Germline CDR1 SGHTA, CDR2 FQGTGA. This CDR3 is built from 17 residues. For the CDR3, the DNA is TGTGCCAGCAGCTTAGCCGGAGCGGGGGGACCCACAGATACGCAGTATTTT. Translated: CASSLAGAGGPTDTQYF.

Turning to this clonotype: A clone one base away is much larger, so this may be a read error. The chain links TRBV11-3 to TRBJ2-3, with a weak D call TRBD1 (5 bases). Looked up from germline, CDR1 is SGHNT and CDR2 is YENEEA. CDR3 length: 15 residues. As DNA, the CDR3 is TGTGCCGGCAGCTTGGGGCGCAGTGAGACAGATACGCAGTATTTT. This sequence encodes CAGSLGRSETDTQYF.

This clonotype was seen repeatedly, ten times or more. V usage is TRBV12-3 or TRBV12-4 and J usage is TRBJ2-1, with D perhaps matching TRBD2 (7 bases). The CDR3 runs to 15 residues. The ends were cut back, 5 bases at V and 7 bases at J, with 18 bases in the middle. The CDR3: CASSLLGLGGNEQFF. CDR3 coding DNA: TGTGCCAGCAGTCTACTAGGACTAGGGGGGAATGAGCAGTTCTTC.

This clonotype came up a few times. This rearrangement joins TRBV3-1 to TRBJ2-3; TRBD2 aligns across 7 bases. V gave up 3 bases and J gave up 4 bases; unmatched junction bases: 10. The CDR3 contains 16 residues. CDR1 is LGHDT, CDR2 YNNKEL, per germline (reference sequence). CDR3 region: CASSQRGGGVADTQYF. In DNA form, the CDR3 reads TGTGCCAGCAGCCAGAGGGGCGGGGGTGTTGCAGATACGCAGTATTTT.

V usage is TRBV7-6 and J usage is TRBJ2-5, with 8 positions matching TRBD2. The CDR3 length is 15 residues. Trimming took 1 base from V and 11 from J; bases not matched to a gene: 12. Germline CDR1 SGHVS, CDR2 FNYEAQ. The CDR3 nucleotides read TGTGCCAGCAGCTTAGTCGGCAGCGGGGGTGATGAGCAGTACTTC. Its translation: CASSLVGSGGDEQYF.

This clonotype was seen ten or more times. CDR3 sequence reads: CASSEVAGFAEQFF. CDR3 bases: TGTGCCAGCAGTGAGGTAGCGGGGTTTGCTGAGCAGTTCTTC. This chain uses TRBV6-4 with TRBJ2-1, with TRBD2 matching over 8 bases. The CDR3 contains 14 residues. The V and J ends lost 3 bases and 9 bases, in that order; junction bases with no gene match: 7. Germline V gives CDR1 MRHNA, CDR2 SNTAGT.

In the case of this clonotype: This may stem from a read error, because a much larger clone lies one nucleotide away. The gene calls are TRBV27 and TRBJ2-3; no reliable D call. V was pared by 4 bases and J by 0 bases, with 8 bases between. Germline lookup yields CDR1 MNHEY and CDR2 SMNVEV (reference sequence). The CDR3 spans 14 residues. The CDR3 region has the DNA TGTGCCAGCAGTTGCCGTTCTAGCACAGATACGCAGTATTTT. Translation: CASSCRSSTDTQYF.

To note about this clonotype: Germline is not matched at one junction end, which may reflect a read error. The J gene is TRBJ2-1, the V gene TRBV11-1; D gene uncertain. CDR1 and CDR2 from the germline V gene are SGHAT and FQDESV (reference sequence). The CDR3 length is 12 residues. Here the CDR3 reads CVSSPTAYEQFF. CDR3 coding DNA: TGTGTCAGCAGCCCGACGGCCTACGAGCAGTTCTTC.

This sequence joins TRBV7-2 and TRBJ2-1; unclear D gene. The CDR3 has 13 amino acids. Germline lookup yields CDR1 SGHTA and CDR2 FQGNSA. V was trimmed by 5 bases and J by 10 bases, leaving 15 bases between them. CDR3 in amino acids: CASSIDSPYEQFF. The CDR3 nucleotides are TGTGCCAGCAGCATCGACTCTCCCTACGAGCAGTTCTTC.

CDR3 in DNA: TGTGCCAGCAGTTCCACCGCTAGCGGGAGAGTCTACGAGCAGTACTTC. It codes for CASSSTASGRVYEQYF. The chain has TRBV28 and TRBJ2-7; 10 positions agree with TRBD2. Germline CDR1 and CDR2: MDHEN and SYDVKM. The CDR3 has 16 residues. Trimming took 4 bases from V and 3 from J; bases not matched to a gene: 9.

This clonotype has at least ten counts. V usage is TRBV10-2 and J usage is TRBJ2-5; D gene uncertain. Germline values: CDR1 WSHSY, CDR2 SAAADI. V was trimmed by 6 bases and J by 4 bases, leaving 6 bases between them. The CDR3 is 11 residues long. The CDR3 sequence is CASSSIETQYF. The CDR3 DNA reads TGCGCCAGCAGCTCAATAGAGACCCAGTACTTC.

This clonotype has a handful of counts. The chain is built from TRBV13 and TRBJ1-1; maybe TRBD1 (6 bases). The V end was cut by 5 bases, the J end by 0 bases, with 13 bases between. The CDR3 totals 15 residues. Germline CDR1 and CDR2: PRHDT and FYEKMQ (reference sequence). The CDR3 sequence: CASSSRDTLNTEAFF. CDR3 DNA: TGTGCCAGCAGCAGCCGGGACACGTTGAACACTGAAGCTTTCTTT. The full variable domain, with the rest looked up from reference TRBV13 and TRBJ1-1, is AAGVIQSPRHLIKEKRETATLKCYPIPRHDTVYWYQQGPGQDPQFLISFYEKMQSDKGSIPDRFSAQQFSDYHSELNMSSLELGDSALYFCASSSRDTLNTEAFFGQGTRLTVV.

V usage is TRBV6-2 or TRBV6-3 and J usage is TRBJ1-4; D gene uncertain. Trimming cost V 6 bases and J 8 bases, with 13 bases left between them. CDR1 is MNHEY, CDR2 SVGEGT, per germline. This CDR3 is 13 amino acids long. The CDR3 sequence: CASSPGPLEKLFF. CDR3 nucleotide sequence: TGTGCCAGCAGCCCCGGACCGTTGGAAAAACTGTTTTTT.

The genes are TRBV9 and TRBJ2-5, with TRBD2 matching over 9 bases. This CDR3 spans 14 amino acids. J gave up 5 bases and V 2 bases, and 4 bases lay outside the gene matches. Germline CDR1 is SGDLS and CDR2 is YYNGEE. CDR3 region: CASSVGLASETQYF. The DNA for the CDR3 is TGTGCCAGCAGCGTGGGACTAGCCTCCGAGACCCAGTACTTC.

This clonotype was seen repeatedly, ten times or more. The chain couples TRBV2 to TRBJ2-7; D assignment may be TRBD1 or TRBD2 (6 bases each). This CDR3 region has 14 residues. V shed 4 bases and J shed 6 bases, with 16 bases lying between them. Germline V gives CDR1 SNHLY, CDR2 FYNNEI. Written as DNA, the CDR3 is TGTGCCAGCAGTGTGGCCCCCGGAGGGGGCGAGCAGTACTTC. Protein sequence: CASSVAPGGGEQYF.

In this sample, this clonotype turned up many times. Here the CDR3 DNA reads TGCGCCAGCAGCCTGGGACAGTCGAATGAAAAACTGTTTTTT. Translated, it gives CASSLGQSNEKLFF. This chain connects TRBV5-1 to TRBJ1-4; 7 bases fit TRBD1. CDR1 SGHRS and CDR2 YFSETQ come from the germline V gene. CDR3 size: 14 residues. V lost 4 bases, J lost 5 bases, and 5 bases stayed unmatched.

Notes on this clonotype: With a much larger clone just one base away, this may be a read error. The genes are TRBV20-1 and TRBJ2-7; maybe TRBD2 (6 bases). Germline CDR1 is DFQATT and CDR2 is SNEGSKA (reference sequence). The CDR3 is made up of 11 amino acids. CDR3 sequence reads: CRANVGGPQYF. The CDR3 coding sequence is TGCAGGGCTAACGTCGGGGGTCCACAGTACTTC.